This TCR beta chain was documented in a study of T cells expressing NK-cell markers. Study-level background: In sorted CD3+CD56+NKG2C+, CD3+CD56+NKG2C- and CD3+CD56-NKG2C+ T cells, TCR beta repertoires were obtained. The study, taken as a whole, reports: Once again these clonotypes came out on top in the CD3+CD56-NKG2C+ fraction of several donors.

TCR beta cDNA was made by 5'RACE template switching with UMIs. TCRdb re-called the 5' RACE reads and shows each CDR3 protein once, DNA omitted. This table lists hundreds of thousands of distinct CDR3 sequences. The CDR3 sequence is 13 residues long. With regard to this clonotype: What it binds is not known.

The chain links TRBV12-3 or TRBV12-4 to TRBJ1-2. Sequencing was performed on blood T cells: a sorted CD56 or NKG2C T cell subset, CD4+ or CD8+ T cells, or bulk PBMC T cells (not recorded which). The sequence was collected from a man aged 18-70 years in good health. The CDR3 reads CASSLAGVPGYTF.